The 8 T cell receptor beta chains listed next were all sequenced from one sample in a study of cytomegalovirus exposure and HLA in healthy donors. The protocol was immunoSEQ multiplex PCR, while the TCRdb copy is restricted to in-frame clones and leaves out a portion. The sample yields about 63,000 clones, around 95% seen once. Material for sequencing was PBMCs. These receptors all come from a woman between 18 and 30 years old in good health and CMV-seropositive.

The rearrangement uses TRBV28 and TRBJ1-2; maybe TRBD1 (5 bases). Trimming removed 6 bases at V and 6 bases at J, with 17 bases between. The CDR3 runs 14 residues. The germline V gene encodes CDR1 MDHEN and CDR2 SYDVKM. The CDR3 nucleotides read TGTGCCAGCAGCCGAAGCCCGGGGGAGAATGGCTACACCTTC. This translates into CASSRSPGENGYTF.

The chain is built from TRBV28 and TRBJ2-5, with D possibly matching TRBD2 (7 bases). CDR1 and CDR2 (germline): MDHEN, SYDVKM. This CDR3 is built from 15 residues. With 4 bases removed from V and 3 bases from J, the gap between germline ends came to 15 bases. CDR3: CASSSSKGGKETQYF. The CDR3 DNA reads TGTGCCAGCAGTTCTTCAAAGGGGGGGAAAGAGACCCAGTACTTC.

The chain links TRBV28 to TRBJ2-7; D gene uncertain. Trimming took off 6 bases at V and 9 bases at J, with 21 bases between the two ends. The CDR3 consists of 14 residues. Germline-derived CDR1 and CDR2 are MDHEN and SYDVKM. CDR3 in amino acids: CASSVTTARKGQYF. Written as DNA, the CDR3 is TGTGCCAGCAGCGTAACCACCGCCAGGAAAGGGCAGTACTTC.

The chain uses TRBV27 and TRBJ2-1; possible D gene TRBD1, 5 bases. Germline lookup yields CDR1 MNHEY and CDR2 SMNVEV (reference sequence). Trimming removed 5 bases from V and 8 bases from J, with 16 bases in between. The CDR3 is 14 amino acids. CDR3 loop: CASSMAGISHEQFF. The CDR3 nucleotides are TGTGCCAGCAGTATGGCAGGGATTAGCCATGAGCAGTTCTTC.

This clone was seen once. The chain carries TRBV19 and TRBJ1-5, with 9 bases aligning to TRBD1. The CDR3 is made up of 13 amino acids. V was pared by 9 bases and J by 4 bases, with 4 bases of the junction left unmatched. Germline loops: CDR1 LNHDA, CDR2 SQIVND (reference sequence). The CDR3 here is CASQTGGNQPQHF. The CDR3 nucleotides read TGTGCCAGCCAGACAGGGGGAAATCAGCCCCAGCATTTT.

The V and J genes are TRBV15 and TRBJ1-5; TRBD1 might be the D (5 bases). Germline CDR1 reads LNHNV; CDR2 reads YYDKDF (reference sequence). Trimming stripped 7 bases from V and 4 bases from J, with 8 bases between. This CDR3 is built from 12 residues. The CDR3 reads CATTRGNQPQHF. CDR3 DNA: TGTGCCACCACCCGGGGGAATCAGCCCCAGCATTTT.

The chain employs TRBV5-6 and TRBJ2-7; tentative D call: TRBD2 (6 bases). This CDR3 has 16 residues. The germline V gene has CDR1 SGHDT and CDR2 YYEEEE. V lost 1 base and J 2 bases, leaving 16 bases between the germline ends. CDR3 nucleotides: TGTGCCAGCAGCTTGATGTCGGGAGTAAGGGCCTACGAGCAGTACTTC. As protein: CASSLMSGVRAYEQYF.

The CDR3 protein is CASSPQSFGKNIQYF. Here the CDR3 DNA reads TGTGCCAGCAGCCCCCAAAGCTTTGGCAAAAACATTCAGTACTTC. The V and J genes are TRBV28 and TRBJ2-4; D gene uncertain. CDR3 length: 15 residues. V shed 6 bases and J shed 3 bases, with 15 bases lying between them. Germline V gene sequence: CDR1 MDHEN, CDR2 SYDVKM. Full variable domain (missing parts from reference TRBV28 and TRBJ2-4): DVKVTQSSRYLVKRTGEKVFLECVQDMDHENMFWYRQDPGLGLRLIYFSYDVKMKEKGDIPEGYSVSREKKERFSLILESASTNQTSMYLCASSPQSFGKNIQYFGAGTRLSVL.